The rows below give T cell receptor beta chains drawn from one sample of a study of technical replicates of blood from several donors. Some clones are missing from TCRdb's copy, which holds only in-frame ones; the method was immunoSEQ multiplex PCR. Of some 80,000 clones in the sample, 91% were seen once. The sample consisted of T cells isolated from PBMCs. These receptors were collected from a human donor in good health. Both conserved end residues are trimmed from each CDR3. The order of the fields is V gene, J gene, CDR3 protein.

TRBV2,TRBJ2-1,ASSEPGRGNEQF
TRBV4-2,TRBJ2-3,ASSQGTSGRNTDTQY
TRBV6-5,TRBJ1-2,ASSRGHGYT
TRBV2,TRBJ2-3,ASMGTSGRFTDTQY
TRBV7-2,TRBJ2-7,ASSLGGSPQYEQY
TRBV15,TRBJ2-7,ATSSAPLPRADSYEQY
TRBV2,TRBJ2-5,ASSEGTGAQETQY
TRBV29-1,TRBJ1-4,SVGDASREKLF
TRBV7-6,TRBJ2-1,ASSRTSETYNEQF
TRBV11-2,TRBJ2-3,ASSPSGFAADTQY
TRBV9,TRBJ1-2,ASSVERARSNYGYT
TRBV6-1,TRBJ2-1,ASSEEGQMADEQF
TRBV7-9,TRBJ2-1,ASSPGGVNEQF
TRBV6-5,TRBJ2-5,ASSSLASQETQY
TRBV5-1,TRBJ1-2,ASTSGQLNYGYT
TRBV2,TRBJ2-1,ASRGTSGQAYNEQF
TRBV5-8,TRBJ2-5,ASSLTGGETQY
TRBV2,TRBJ2-2,ASTNAGTSGISLF
TRBV5-1,TRBJ2-7,ASTPGTGYDEQY
TRBV19,TRBJ2-3,ASGTSGSDTQY
TRBV7-8,TRBJ2-3,ASSLEPSGTYTDTQY
TRBV9,TRBJ2-7,ASSEGLAGESEQY
TRBV5-4,TRBJ1-3,ASSLGLSGNTIY
TRBV9,TRBJ2-1,ASSVGLAGGAGYNEQF
TRBV5-4,TRBJ1-1,ASSLAGGRVEAF
TRBV7-9,TRBJ2-7,ASSLIAGAYEQY
TRBV7-9,TRBJ2-7,ASSSGTGSYEQY
TRBV18,TRBJ1-4,ASSPGISEGKLF
TRBV11-2,TRBJ2-7,ASSSYTSGSHEQY
TRBV5-6,TRBJ1-2,ASSLTPASGYT
TRBV25-1,TRBJ1-1,ASSEQGHPEAF
TRBV4-1,TRBJ2-3,ASSRGTSGPPLTDTQY
TRBV28,TRBJ2-7,ASSFQGASYEQY
TRBV2,TRBJ2-7,ASRPDLAELSYEQY
TRBV6-5,TRBJ1-1,ASRQQGNVHTEAF
TRBV11-2,TRBJ2-7,ASSFWDSSSYEQY
TRBV5-1,TRBJ1-1,ASSLGDSTRWAF
TRBV25-1,TRBJ2-3,ASSDSIFPTDTQY
TRBV9,TRBJ2-7,ASSPLLASYEQY
TRBV5-1,TRBJ1-1,ASSSDSLSTEAF
TRBV11-2,TRBJ1-1,ASAPGLEAF
TRBV5-4,TRBJ2-3,ASSETGTTDTQY
TRBV27,TRBJ1-2,ASSLQGWRSGGYT
TRBV18,TRBJ2-7,ASSPRTSGTYEQY
TRBV19,TRBJ1-1,ATKSGDTEAF
TRBV7-9,TRBJ1-1,ASSQRGTPKGPEAF
TRBV4-2,TRBJ2-5,ASSQAGTDNVETQY
TRBV7-9,TRBJ2-1,ASSPSYEQF
TRBV7-2,TRBJ2-3,ASRPGQGTDTQY
TRBV4-1,TRBJ1-4,ASSQLAPRGKNEKLF
TRBV27,TRBJ2-7,ASSLGVAGEQY
TRBV2,TRBJ2-1,ASSRTSLSNEQF
TRBV19,TRBJ1-1,ASSMEGTEAF
TRBV11-3,TRBJ1-2,ASFGISYGYT
TRBV30,TRBJ1-1,AWSVLVDTEAF
TRBV11-3,TRBJ2-7,ASSPTTAPYEQY
TRBV11-2,TRBJ2-6,ASSRNRDRASSGANVLT